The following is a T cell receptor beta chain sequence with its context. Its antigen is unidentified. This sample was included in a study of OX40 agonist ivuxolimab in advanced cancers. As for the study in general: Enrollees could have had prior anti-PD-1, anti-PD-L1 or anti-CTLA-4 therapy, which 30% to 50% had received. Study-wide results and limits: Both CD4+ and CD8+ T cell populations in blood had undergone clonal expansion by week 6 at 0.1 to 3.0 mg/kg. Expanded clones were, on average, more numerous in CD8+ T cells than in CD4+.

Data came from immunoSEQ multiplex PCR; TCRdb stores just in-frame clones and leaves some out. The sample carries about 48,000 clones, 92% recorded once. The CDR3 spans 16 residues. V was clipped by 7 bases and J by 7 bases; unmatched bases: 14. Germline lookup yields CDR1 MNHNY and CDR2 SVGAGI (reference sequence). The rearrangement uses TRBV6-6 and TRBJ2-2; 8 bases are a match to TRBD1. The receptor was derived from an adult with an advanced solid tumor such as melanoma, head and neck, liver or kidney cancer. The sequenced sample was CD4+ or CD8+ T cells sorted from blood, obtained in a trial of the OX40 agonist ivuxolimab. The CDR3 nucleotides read TGTGCCAGCACCCCTAGGGCAGGGGGCGCACTCGGGGAGCTGTTTTTT. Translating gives CASTPRAGGALGELFF.